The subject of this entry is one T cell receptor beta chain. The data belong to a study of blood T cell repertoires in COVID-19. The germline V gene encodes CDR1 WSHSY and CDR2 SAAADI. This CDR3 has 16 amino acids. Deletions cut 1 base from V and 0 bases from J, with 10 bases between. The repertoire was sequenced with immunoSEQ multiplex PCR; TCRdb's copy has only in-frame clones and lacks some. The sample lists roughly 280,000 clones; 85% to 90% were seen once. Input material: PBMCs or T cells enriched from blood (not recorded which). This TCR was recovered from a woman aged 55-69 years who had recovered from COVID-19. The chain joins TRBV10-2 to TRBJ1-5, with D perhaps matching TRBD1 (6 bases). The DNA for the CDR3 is TGCGCCAGCAGTGAGTTTTACAGGGATAGCAATCAGCCCCAGCATTTT. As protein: CASSEFYRDSNQPQHF.